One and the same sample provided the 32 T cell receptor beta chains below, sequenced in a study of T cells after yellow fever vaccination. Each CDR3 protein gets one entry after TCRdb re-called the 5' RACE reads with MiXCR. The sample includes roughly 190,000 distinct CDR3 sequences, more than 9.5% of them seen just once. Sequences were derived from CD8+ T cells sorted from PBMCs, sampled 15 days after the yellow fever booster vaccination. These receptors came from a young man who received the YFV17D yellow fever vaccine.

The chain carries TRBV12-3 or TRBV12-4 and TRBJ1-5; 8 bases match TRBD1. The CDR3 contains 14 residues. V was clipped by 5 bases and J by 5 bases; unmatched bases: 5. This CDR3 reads CASSHRGDDQPQHF. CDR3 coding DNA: TGTGCCAGCAGTCACAGGGGGGATGATCAGCCCCAGCATTTT.

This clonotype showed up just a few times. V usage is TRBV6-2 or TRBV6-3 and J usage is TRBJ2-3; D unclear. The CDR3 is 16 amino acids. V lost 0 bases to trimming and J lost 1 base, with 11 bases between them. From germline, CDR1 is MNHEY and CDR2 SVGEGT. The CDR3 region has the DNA TGTGCCAGCAGTTACTCCGAGAACCCCCGCACAGATACGCAGTATTTT. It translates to CASSYSENPRTDTQYF.

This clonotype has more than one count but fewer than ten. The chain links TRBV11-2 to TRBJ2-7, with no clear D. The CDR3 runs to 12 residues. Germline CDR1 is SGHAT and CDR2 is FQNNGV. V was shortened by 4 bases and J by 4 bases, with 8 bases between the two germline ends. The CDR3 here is CASSSNSYEQYV. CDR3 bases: TGTGCCAGCAGCTCCAACTCTTACGAGCAGTACGTC.

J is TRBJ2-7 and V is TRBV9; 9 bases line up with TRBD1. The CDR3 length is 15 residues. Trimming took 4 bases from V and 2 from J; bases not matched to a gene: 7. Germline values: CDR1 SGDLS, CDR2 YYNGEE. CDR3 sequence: CASSRGGQGTYEQYF. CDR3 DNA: TGTGCCAGCAGCCGGGGAGGACAGGGGACCTACGAGCAGTACTTC. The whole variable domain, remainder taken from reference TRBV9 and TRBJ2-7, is DSGVTQTPKHLITATGQRVTLRCSPRSGDLSVYWYQQSLDQGLQFLIQYYNGEERAKGNILERFSAQQFPDLHSELNLSSLELGDSALYFCASSRGGQGTYEQYFGPGTRLTVT.

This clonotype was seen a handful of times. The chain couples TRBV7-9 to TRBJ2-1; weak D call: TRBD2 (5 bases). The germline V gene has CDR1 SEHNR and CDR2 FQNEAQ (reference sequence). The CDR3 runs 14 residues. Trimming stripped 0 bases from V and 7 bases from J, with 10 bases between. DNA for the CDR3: TGTGCCAGCAGCTTAGCGCTTCCGGGAAATGAGCAGTTCTTC. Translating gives CASSLALPGNEQFF.

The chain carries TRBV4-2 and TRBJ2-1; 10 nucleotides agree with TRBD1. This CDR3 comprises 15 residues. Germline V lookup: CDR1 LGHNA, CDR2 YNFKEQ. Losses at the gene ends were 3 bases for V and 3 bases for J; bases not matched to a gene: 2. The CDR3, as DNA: TGTGCCAGCAGCCAGTGGGACAGGGGCTACAATGAGCAGTTCTTC. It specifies CASSQWDRGYNEQFF.

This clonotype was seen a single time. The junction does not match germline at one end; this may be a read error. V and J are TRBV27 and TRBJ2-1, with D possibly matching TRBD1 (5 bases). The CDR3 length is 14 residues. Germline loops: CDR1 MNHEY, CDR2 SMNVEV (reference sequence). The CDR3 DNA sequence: TGTGCCAGCAGTTTACTGGGGCCCAACAATGAGCTGTTCTTC. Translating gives CASSLLGPNNELFF.

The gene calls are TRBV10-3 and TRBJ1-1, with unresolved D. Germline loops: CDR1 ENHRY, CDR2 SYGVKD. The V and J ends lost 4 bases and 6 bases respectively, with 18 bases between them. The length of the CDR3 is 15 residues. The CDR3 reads CAISGVMAASPEAFF. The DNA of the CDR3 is TGTGCCATCAGTGGGGTGATGGCAGCGTCTCCTGAAGCTTTCTTT.

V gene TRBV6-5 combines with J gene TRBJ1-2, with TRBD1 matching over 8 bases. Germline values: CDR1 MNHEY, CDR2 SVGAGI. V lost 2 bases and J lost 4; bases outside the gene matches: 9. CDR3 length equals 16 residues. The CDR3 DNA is TGTGCCAGCAGTTACGTAGGGGCAGGGGGCAGCTATGGCTACACCTTC. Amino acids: CASSYVGAGGSYGYTF.

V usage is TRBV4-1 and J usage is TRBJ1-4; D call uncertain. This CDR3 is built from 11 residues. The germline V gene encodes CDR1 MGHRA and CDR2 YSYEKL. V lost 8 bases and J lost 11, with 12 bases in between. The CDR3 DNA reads TGCGCCAGCCGATGGGAGTCTAAACTGTTTTTT. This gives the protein CASRWESKLFF.

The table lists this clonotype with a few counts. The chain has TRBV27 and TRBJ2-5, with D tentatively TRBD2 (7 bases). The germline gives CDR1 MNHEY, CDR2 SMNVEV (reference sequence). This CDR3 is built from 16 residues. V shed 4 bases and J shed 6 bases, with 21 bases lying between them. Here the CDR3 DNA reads TGTGCCAGCAGTTCTAGAGTAGGGAGGGGGGAAAAGACCCAGTACTTC. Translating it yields CASSSRVGRGEKTQYF.

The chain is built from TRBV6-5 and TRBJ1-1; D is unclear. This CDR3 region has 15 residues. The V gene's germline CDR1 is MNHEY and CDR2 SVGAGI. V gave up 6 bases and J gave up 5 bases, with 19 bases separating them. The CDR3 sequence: CASRNRDFLVTEAFF. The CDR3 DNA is TGTGCCAGCAGAAACCGGGATTTTCTGGTTACTGAAGCTTTCTTT.

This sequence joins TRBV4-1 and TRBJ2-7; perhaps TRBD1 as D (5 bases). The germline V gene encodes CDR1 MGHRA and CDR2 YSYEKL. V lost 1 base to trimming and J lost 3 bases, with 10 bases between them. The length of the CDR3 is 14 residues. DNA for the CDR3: TGCGCCAGCAGCCAAGGTGTCAGGGTCTACGAGCAGTACTTC. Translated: CASSQGVRVYEQYF.

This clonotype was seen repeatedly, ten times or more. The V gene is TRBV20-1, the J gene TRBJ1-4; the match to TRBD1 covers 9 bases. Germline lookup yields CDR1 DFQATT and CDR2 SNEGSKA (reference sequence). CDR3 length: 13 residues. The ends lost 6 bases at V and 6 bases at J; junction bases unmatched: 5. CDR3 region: CSARDREYEKLFF. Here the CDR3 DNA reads TGCAGTGCCAGGGACAGGGAGTATGAAAAACTGTTTTTT.

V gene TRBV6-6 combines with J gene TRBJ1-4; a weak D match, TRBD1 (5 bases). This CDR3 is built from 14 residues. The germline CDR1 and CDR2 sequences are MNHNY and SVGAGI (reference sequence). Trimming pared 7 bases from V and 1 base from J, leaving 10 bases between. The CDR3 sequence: CASTTRGTNEKLFF. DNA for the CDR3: TGTGCCAGCACTACGAGGGGAACTAATGAAAAACTGTTTTTT.

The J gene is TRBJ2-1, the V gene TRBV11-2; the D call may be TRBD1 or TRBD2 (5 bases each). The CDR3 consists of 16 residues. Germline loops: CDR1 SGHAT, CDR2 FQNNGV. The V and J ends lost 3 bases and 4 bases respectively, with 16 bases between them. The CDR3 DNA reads TGTGCCAGCAGCTTGTTCGCGGAGGCAGGGTACAATGAGCAGTTCTTC. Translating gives CASSLFAEAGYNEQFF. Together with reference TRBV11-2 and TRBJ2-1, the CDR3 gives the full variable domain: EAGVAQSPRYKIIEKRQSVAFWCNPISGHATLYWYQQILGQGPKLLIQFQNNGVVDDSQLPKDRFSAERLKGVDSTLKIQPAKLEDSAVYLCASSLFAEAGYNEQFFGPGTRLTVL.

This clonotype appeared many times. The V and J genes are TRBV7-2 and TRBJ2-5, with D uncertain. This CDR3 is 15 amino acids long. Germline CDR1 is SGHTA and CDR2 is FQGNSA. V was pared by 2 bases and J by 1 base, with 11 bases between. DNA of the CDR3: TGTGCCAGCAGCTTAAGCGCGGCAAGCCAAGAGACCCAGTACTTC. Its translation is CASSLSAASQETQYF.

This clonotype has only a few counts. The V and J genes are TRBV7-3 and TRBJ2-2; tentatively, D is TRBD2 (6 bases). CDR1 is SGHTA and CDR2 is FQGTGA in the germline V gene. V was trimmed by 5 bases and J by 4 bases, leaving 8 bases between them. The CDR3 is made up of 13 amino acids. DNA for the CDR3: TGTGCCAGCAGCCCCGGGGGCACCGGGGAGCTGTTTTTT. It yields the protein CASSPGGTGELFF.

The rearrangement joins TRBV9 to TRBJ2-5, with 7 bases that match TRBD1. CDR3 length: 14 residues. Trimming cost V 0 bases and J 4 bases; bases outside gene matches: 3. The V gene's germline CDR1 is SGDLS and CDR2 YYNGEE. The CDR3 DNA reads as TGTGCCAGCAGCGTAGGACAGGGCGGAGAGACCCAGTACTTC. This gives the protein CASSVGQGGETQYF.

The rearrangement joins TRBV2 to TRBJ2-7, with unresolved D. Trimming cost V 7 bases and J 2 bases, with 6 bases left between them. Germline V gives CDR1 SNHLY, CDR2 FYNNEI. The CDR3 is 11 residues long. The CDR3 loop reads CASKDPYEQYV. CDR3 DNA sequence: TGTGCCAGCAAGGATCCCTACGAGCAGTACGTC.

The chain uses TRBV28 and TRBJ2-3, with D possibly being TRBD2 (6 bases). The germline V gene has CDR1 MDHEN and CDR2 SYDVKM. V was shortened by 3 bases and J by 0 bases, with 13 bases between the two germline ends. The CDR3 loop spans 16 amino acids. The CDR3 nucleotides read TGTGCCAGCAGTTTTTTACGGGACTCTAGCACAGATACGCAGTATTTT. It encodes CASSFLRDSSTDTQYF.

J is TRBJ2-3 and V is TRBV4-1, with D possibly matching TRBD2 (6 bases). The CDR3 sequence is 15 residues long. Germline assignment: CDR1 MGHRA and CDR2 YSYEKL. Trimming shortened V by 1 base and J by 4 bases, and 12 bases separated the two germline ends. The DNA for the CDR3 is TGCGCCAGCAGCCAAGGGGACTGGGGGGCAGATACGCAGTATTTT. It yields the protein CASSQGDWGADTQYF.

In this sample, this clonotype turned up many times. CDR3: CASSLAQVGPNYGYTF. DNA of the CDR3: TGCGCCAGCAGCTTGGCCCAGGTAGGGCCCAACTATGGCTACACCTTC. The rearrangement links TRBV5-1 to TRBJ1-2; D uncertain. Trimming shortened V by 0 bases and J by 2 bases, and 14 bases separated the two germline ends. The germline CDR1 and CDR2 sequences are SGHRS and YFSETQ. The CDR3 has 16 residues.

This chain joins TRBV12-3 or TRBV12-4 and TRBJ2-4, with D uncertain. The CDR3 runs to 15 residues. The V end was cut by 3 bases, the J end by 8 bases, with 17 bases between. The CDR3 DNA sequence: TGTGCCAGCAGTTTTCTCGGTGGGTCTGGGGACATTCAGTACTTC. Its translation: CASSFLGGSGDIQYF.

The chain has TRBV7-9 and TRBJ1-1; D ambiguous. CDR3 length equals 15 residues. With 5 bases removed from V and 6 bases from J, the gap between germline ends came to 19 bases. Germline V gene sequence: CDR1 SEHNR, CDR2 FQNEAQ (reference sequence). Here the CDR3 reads CASSPGSGRVPEAFF. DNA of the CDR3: TGTGCCAGCAGCCCCGGTAGTGGGCGGGTCCCTGAAGCTTTCTTT.

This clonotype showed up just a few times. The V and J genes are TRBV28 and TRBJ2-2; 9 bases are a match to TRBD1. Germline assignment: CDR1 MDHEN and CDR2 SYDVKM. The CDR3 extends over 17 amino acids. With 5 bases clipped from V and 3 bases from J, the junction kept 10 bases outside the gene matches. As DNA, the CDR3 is TGTGCCAGCAGTGCCCGCACAGGGGGCAGGCACACCGGGGAGCTGTTTTTT. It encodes CASSARTGGRHTGELFF.

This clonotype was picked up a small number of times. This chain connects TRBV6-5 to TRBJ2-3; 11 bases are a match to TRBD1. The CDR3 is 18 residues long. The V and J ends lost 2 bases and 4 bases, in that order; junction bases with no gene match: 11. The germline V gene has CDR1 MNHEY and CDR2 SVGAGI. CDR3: CASSYTPPGQGESDTQYF. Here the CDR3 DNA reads TGTGCCAGCAGTTACACACCCCCGGGACAGGGGGAGTCAGATACGCAGTATTTT.

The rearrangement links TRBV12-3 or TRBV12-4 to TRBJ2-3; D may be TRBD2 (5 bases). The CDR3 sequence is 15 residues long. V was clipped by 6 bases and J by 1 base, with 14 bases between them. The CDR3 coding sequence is TGTGCCAGCAGCCCGGACGGGCGGGGCACAGATACGCAGTATTTT. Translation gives CASSPDGRGTDTQYF.

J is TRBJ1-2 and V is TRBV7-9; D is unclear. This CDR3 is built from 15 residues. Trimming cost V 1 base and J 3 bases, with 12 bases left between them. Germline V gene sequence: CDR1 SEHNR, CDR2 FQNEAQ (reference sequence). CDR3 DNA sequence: TGTGCCAGCAGCTTAGTTTCCTACGAAGACTATGGCTACACCTTC. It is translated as CASSLVSYEDYGYTF. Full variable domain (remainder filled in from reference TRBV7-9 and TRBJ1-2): DTGVSQNPRHKITKRGQNVTFRCDPISEHNRLYWYRQTLGQGPEFLTYFQNEAQLEKSRLLSDRFSAERPKGSFSTLEIQRTEQGDSAMYLCASSLVSYEDYGYTFGSGTRLTVV.

CDR3 sequence reads: CASSDRESGANVLTF. The CDR3 nucleotides read TGTGCCAGCAGTGATCGGGAAAGTGGGGCCAACGTCCTGACTTTC. The chain has TRBV25-1 and TRBJ2-6; the D gene is possibly TRBD2 (5 bases). Per germline, CDR1 MGHDK and CDR2 SYGVNS. Deletions cut 3 bases from V and 3 bases from J, with 9 bases between. CDR3 size: 15 residues.

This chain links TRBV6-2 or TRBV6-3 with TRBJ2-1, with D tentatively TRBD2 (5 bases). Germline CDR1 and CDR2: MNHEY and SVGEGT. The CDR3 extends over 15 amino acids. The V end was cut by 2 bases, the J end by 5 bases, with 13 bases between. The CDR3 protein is CASSYKVRENNEQFF. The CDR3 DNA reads TGTGCCAGCAGTTACAAGGTGAGGGAGAACAATGAGCAGTTCTTC.

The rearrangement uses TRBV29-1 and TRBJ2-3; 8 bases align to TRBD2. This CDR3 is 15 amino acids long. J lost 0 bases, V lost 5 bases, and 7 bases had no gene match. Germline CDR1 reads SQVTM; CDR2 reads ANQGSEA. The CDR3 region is CSVSLAGLSTDTQYF. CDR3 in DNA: TGCAGCGTTTCGCTAGCGGGTTTAAGCACAGATACGCAGTATTTT.